The present T cell receptor beta chain was sequenced within a study of T-cell memory formation after mild COVID-19. Whole-study context: The two donors had largely donor-specific TCR clusters.

On this clonotype: Its antigen is not known.

Study-wide results and caveats: Memory from before infection featured some responding clones, which suggests cross-reactive memory joined. Chiefly within CM and EM were the contracting CD4+ clones; CD8+ ones were within EMRA.

TCRdb itself ran the 5' RACE reads through MiXCR, one entry per CDR3 protein. The sample comprises around 110,000 distinct CDR3 sequences, approximately 14% of which are singletons, and around 40% rests with the top ten. The CDR3 is 15 residues long. V was clipped by 4 bases and J by 2 bases; unmatched bases: 8. The germline gives CDR1 SGDLS, CDR2 YYNGEE. This rearrangement joins TRBV9 to TRBJ2-7, with 8 bases matching TRBD2. Sequencing was carried out using PBMCs or a T cell subset sorted from them (not recorded which). The TCR was taken from a man between 18 and 35 years old who had mild COVID-19 (a few samples of this study predate the infection). Cell type and time point are not known. The CDR3 protein is CASSPGGGLTYEQYF. DNA of the CDR3: TGTGCCAGCAGCCCGGGGGGGGGCCTAACCTACGAGCAGTACTTC.